The 31 T cell receptor beta chains reported below all come from one sample, sequenced in a study of blood T cell repertoires in COVID-19. Profiled with immunoSEQ multiplex PCR; TCRdb holds only in-frame clones, not every one. The sample includes some 130,000 clones, just over 75% of them seen just once. Sequencing was carried out using peripheral blood. These receptors originate from a human donor in a cohort sampled during active COVID-19.

V is TRBV27 and J is TRBJ1-1; the D gene is possibly TRBD1 (5 bases). CDR3 size: 13 residues. The V end was cut by 4 bases, the J end by 1 base, with 7 bases between. The germline V gene encodes CDR1 MNHEY and CDR2 SMNVEV (reference sequence). The CDR3: CASSSGQNTEAFF. The CDR3 DNA reads TGTGCCAGCAGTTCAGGGCAGAACACTGAAGCTTTCTTT.

The gene calls are TRBV28 and TRBJ2-1, with 7 bases that match TRBD2. Per the germline V gene, CDR1 is MDHEN and CDR2 is SYDVKM. Trimming cost V 10 bases and J 7 bases; bases outside gene matches: 7. There are 12 residues in the CDR3. The CDR3 bases are TGTGCCACCTCGGACGGGGGGAATGAGCAGTTCTTC. The encoded protein is CATSDGGNEQFF.

CDR3 loop: CASGPRVSYNEQFF. CDR3 DNA: TGTGCCAGTGGCCCCAGGGTCTCCTACAATGAGCAGTTCTTC. The chain has TRBV19 and TRBJ2-1; D is possibly TRBD1 (5 bases). Between the trimmed V and J ends, which lost 8 bases and 0 bases, there was a span of 11 bases. Germline-derived CDR1 and CDR2 are LNHDA and SQIVND (reference sequence). The CDR3 has 14 residues.

The chain employs TRBV9 and TRBJ2-5, with TRBD2 matching 10 bases. With V trimmed by 4 bases and J by 3 bases, 9 bases remained unmatched. The CDR3 totals 16 residues. CDR1 SGDLS and CDR2 YYNGEE come from the germline V gene. CDR3 in DNA: TGTGCCAGCAGCCGTGGGGCCAGCGGGGGGGAAGAGACCCAGTACTTC. Its translation: CASSRGASGGEETQYF.

On this clone itself: The germline gene is not matched at one end of the junction; a read error may be the cause. The chain employs TRBV20-1 and TRBJ2-1; D call uncertain. This CDR3 region has 8 residues. Germline CDR1 reads DFQATT; CDR2 reads SNEGSKA (reference sequence). CDR3 residues: CSARDGLF. The CDR3 region has the DNA TGCAGTGCTAGAGATGGGCTCTTC.

The CDR3 region is CASTPGLAGLLGEQYF. The CDR3 DNA sequence: TGTGCCAGCACCCCCGGACTAGCGGGCCTCCTAGGCGAGCAGTACTTC. The chain uses TRBV11-2 and TRBJ2-7; 11 nucleotides line up with TRBD2. The CDR3 runs to 16 residues. V shed 7 bases, J shed 6 bases, and the junction held 14 bases outside the gene matches. The germline V gene has CDR1 SGHAT and CDR2 FQNNGV.

The rearrangement links TRBV10-1 to TRBJ2-7, with 10 bases that match TRBD1. V was clipped by 5 bases and J by 7 bases; unmatched bases: 2. CDR3 length equals 12 residues. From germline, CDR1 is WNHNN and CDR2 SYGVQD (reference sequence). In DNA, the CDR3 is TGCGCCAGCAGTAAGGGACAGGGGGAGCAGTACTTC. This translates into CASSKGQGEQYF.

The chain has TRBV2 and TRBJ1-6, with D maybe TRBD1 (6 bases). V dropped 4 bases and J dropped 7 bases, with 20 bases sitting between them. The CDR3 spans 17 residues. Per the germline V gene, CDR1 is SNHLY and CDR2 is FYNNEI. The CDR3 is CASSAGGAPTLNSPLHF. The CDR3 bases are TGTGCCAGCAGTGCCGGGGGGGCACCAACATTAAATTCACCCCTCCACTTT. The full variable domain, rest sourced from reference TRBV2 and TRBJ1-6, is EPEVTQTPSHQVTQMGQEVILRCVPISNHLYFYWYRQILGQKVEFLVSFYNNEISEKSEIFDDQFSVERPDGSNFTLKIRSTKLEDSAMYFCASSAGGAPTLNSPLHFGNGTRLTVT.

This clone was recorded only once. The J gene is TRBJ1-2, the V gene TRBV19; D ambiguous. This CDR3 is 16 amino acids long. V was shortened by 1 base and J by 2 bases, with 14 bases between the two germline ends. CDR1 is LNHDA and CDR2 is SQIVND in the germline V gene (reference sequence). CDR3 in DNA: TGTGCCAGTAGTATAGCCCCCTCCCACCAGAACTATGGCTACACCTTC. Encoded protein: CASSIAPSHQNYGYTF.

V usage is TRBV28 and J usage is TRBJ1-1; D possibly corresponds to TRBD1 (5 bases). Trimming took off 10 bases at V and 0 bases at J, with 15 bases between the two ends. The CDR3 has 14 residues. CDR1 is MDHEN and CDR2 is SYDVKM in the germline V gene. This chain's CDR3 is CATHRGSLNTEAFF. CDR3 sequence (DNA): TGTGCCACACATAGGGGTTCTTTGAACACTGAAGCTTTCTTT.

The rearrangement uses TRBV3-1 (or the pseudogene TRBV3-2) and TRBJ2-5, with 9 bases lining up with TRBD2. The germline gives CDR1 LGHDT, CDR2 YNNKEL (reference sequence). CDR3 size: 13 residues. After removal of 6 bases from V and 3 bases from J, the junction contained 2 bases not matched to a gene. CDR3 sequence: CASSRLAEETQYF. The DNA for the CDR3 is TGTGCCAGCAGTCGACTAGCGGAAGAGACCCAGTACTTC.

The rearrangement links TRBV3-1 (or the pseudogene TRBV3-2) to TRBJ1-2; D gene uncertain. The V gene lost 0 bases and the J gene lost 5 bases, with 16 bases spanning the gap. The CDR3 consists of 16 residues. CDR1 is LGHDT and CDR2 is YNNKEL in the germline V gene (reference sequence). CDR3 sequence reads: CASSQDWAGLRYGYTF. Here the CDR3 DNA reads TGTGCCAGCAGCCAAGATTGGGCAGGACTGAGGTATGGCTACACCTTC.

V and J are TRBV11-1 and TRBJ1-3; 7 bases match TRBD1. Germline V lookup: CDR1 SGHAT, CDR2 FQDESV (reference sequence). Trimming removed 4 bases from V and 0 bases from J; junction bases left unmatched: 3. The CDR3 contains 15 residues. The CDR3 loop reads CASSSGTASGNTIYF. The CDR3 DNA follows: TGTGCCAGCAGCTCGGGGACAGCCTCTGGAAACACCATATATTTT.

Only a few counts were recorded for this clone. The chain joins TRBV11-2 to TRBJ1-6, with D perhaps TRBD1 (5 bases). This CDR3 is built from 15 residues. CDR1 and CDR2 from the germline V gene are SGHAT and FQNNGV. V was cut by 5 bases and J by 3 bases, with 11 bases left in between. The DNA for the CDR3 is TGTGCCAGCAGCCCCCTGCAGGGCTATAATTCACCCCTCCACTTT. Its translation: CASSPLQGYNSPLHF.

A few counts support this clone. V usage is TRBV5-4 and J usage is TRBJ2-1, with 7 bases matching TRBD2. In germline, CDR1 is SGHNT, CDR2 YYREEE (reference sequence). CDR3 length: 16 residues. V was clipped by 2 bases and J by 6 bases; unmatched bases: 11. The CDR3 nucleotides read TGTGCCAGCAGCTTTGGTGGGTTGACGGGGGGCAATGAGCAGTTCTTC. Encoded protein: CASSFGGLTGGNEQFF.

This sequence joins TRBV5-1 and TRBJ1-1, with a weak D call TRBD1 (5 bases). This CDR3 comprises 18 residues. The germline V and J ends were trimmed by 0 bases and 3 bases, with 21 bases remaining between them. Germline CDR1 is SGHRS and CDR2 is YFSETQ. CDR3 sequence: CASSLGAGRTGSHTEAFF. The CDR3 DNA sequence: TGCGCCAGCAGCTTGGGAGCAGGGAGGACGGGGTCGCACACTGAAGCTTTCTTT. Full variable domain (remainder filled in from reference TRBV5-1 and TRBJ1-1): KAGVTQTPRYLIKTRGQQVTLSCSPISGHRSVSWYQQTPGQGLQFLFEYFSETQRNKGNFPGRFSGRQFSNSRSEMNVSTLELGDSALYLCASSLGAGRTGSHTEAFFGQGTRLTVV.

CDR3 region: CAISETNRDHEQFF. In nucleotides, the CDR3 is TGTGCCATCAGTGAGACCAACAGGGACCATGAGCAGTTCTTC. The V gene is TRBV10-3, the J gene TRBJ2-1; the D gene is possibly TRBD1 (6 bases). Trimming took off 2 bases at V and 8 bases at J, with 13 bases between the two ends. Germline V lookup: CDR1 ENHRY, CDR2 SYGVKD. The CDR3 spans 14 residues.

This chain joins TRBV9 and TRBJ1-1; a possible D gene is TRBD1 (5 bases). Between the trimmed V and J ends, which lost 4 bases and 8 bases, there was a span of 12 bases. This CDR3 contains 12 residues. Germline CDR1 SGDLS, CDR2 YYNGEE. CDR3 loop: CASSSLGVEAFF. DNA of the CDR3: TGTGCCAGCAGCTCCCTAGGGGTCGAAGCTTTCTTT.

The chain carries TRBV6-1 and TRBJ1-4, with a weak D call TRBD1 (6 bases). Germline V gene sequence: CDR1 MNHNS, CDR2 SASEGT. The CDR3 runs to 16 residues. The V end was cut by 0 bases, the J end by 5 bases, with 13 bases between. CDR3 protein: CASSEAQGQGNEKLFF. The CDR3 DNA follows: TGTGCCAGCAGTGAAGCGCAGGGGCAGGGCAATGAAAAACTGTTTTTT.

V and J are TRBV2 and TRBJ1-6; D is uncertain. This CDR3 is 15 amino acids long. V was trimmed by 6 bases and J by 0 bases, leaving 9 bases between them. CDR1 SNHLY and CDR2 FYNNEI come from the germline V gene. Written as DNA, the CDR3 is TGTGCCAGCAGGAGCGTGAGCTCCTATAATTCACCCCTCCACTTT. It encodes CASRSVSSYNSPLHF.

V gene TRBV7-3 combines with J gene TRBJ2-2; possibly TRBD1 for D (5 bases). Between the trimmed V and J ends, which lost 5 bases and 0 bases, there was a span of 10 bases. Looked up from germline, CDR1 is SGHTA and CDR2 is FQGTGA. The CDR3 is 15 amino acids. CDR3 region: CASSHGRANTGELFF. The CDR3 nucleotides read TGTGCCAGCAGCCACGGCAGGGCGAACACCGGGGAGCTGTTTTTT.

This clone is a singleton in its sample. This CDR3 reads CASSETGSNGYTF. The DNA for the CDR3 is TGTGCCAGCAGTGAGACAGGGAGCAATGGCTACACCTTC. The chain has TRBV25-1 and TRBJ1-2, with 7 bases identical to TRBD1. Germline lookup yields CDR1 MGHDK and CDR2 SYGVNS. The CDR3 totals 13 residues. The trim removed 3 bases at V and 6 bases at J, leaving 4 bases unmatched.

The rearrangement joins TRBV5-1 to TRBJ2-7; the match to TRBD2 covers 10 bases. CDR1 and CDR2 (germline): SGHRS, YFSETQ. CDR3 length equals 15 residues. Trimming cost V 2 bases and J 0 bases; bases outside gene matches: 2. In nucleotides, the CDR3 is TGCGCCAGCAGCTTCGGGACTAGCGTCTCCTACGAGCAGTACTTC. Amino acids: CASSFGTSVSYEQYF.

The rearrangement joins TRBV25-1 to TRBJ2-7, with D perhaps TRBD1 (6 bases). Trimming cost V 3 bases and J 1 base, with 10 bases left between them. Looked up from germline, CDR1 is MGHDK and CDR2 is SYGVNS. This CDR3 has 14 amino acids. This CDR3 reads CASSDQGFSYEQYF. For the CDR3, the DNA is TGTGCCAGCAGTGATCAGGGGTTTTCCTACGAGCAGTACTTC.

The chain links TRBV6-5 to TRBJ1-4; perhaps TRBD1 as D (6 bases). In germline, CDR1 is MNHEY, CDR2 SVGAGI. This CDR3 has 15 residues. V lost 6 bases and J lost 2, with 13 bases in between. The CDR3 loop is CASRASDRTNEKLFF. The CDR3 DNA follows: TGTGCCAGCAGGGCAAGCGACAGGACTAATGAAAAACTGTTTTTT.

The chain carries TRBV19 and TRBJ1-3; 7 bases agree with TRBD1. The CDR3 runs 16 residues. Unmatched junction bases numbered 11, after V lost 9 bases and J lost 0 bases. Germline V gene sequence: CDR1 LNHDA, CDR2 SQIVND (reference sequence). Written as DNA, the CDR3 is TGTGCCAGCCATTCACCCAGGGACAGCTCTGGAAACACCATATATTTT. Protein: CASHSPRDSSGNTIYF.

This chain connects TRBV6-5 to TRBJ1-1; D might be TRBD1 (5 bases). This CDR3 is built from 16 residues. V was shortened by 0 bases and J by 1 base, with 12 bases between the two germline ends. Germline CDR1 and CDR2: MNHEY and SVGAGI. The CDR3 DNA is TGTGCCAGCAGTTACTCGGGGGGAGGTAAGAACACTGAAGCTTTCTTT. Amino acid sequence: CASSYSGGGKNTEAFF.

The DNA of the CDR3 is TGTGCCAGCATGACAGCTAACACCGGGGAGCTGTTTTTT. Protein: CASMTANTGELFF. The rearrangement joins TRBV3-1 (or the pseudogene TRBV3-2) to TRBJ2-2; maybe TRBD1 (5 bases). The CDR3 has 13 residues. V lost 7 bases and J 2 bases, leaving 8 bases between the germline ends. CDR1 and CDR2 (germline): LGHDT, YNNKEL (reference sequence).

The gene calls are TRBV10-2 and TRBJ2-2; D is uncertain. The V gene's germline CDR1 is WSHSY and CDR2 SAAADI. Trimming cost V 6 bases and J 1 base, with 9 bases left between them. The CDR3 totals 14 residues. The DNA of the CDR3 is TGCGCCAGCAGCAGGATGCAGAACACCGGGGAGCTGTTTTTT. The encoded protein is CASSRMQNTGELFF.

This clone was observed a single time. The genes are TRBV19 and TRBJ2-2; D gene ambiguous. Germline values: CDR1 LNHDA, CDR2 SQIVND (reference sequence). The CDR3 sequence is 12 residues long. Trimming left V 3 bases short and J 7 bases short, with 6 bases between. The CDR3 is CASSIHGGELFF. CDR3 in DNA: TGTGCCAGTAGTATCCACGGCGGGGAGCTGTTTTTT.

This clone was seen a few times. The V call is TRBV5-4, the J call TRBJ2-1; D is unclear. CDR3 length: 14 amino acids. The germline CDR1 and CDR2 sequences are SGHNT and YYREEE (reference sequence). V was trimmed by 0 bases and J by 4 bases, leaving 8 bases between them. This CDR3 is CASSLVPLYNEQFF. The CDR3 DNA is TGTGCCAGCAGCTTGGTCCCCTTATACAATGAGCAGTTCTTC.